This T cell receptor (beta chain) was sequenced during a study of identical twins. One entry per CDR3 protein results from TCRdb running MiXCR on the 5' RACE reads. The repertoire consists of fewer than 250,000 distinct CDR3 sequences, with 7.5% occurring once and the leading ten covering under 7%. Germline-derived CDR1 and CDR2 are SGHAT and FQNNGV. Trimming left V 3 bases short and J 7 bases short, with 19 bases between. The CDR3 has 15 residues. The same specimen was also included in a second study, on yellow fever vaccine responses in identical twins.

The rearrangement links TRBV11-2 to TRBJ2-7; D possibly corresponds to TRBD1 (6 bases). The receptor's source is a woman aged 18-30 years in good health. The sequencing input was CD8+ T cells sorted from blood. CDR3 nucleotides: TGTGCCAGCAGCTTGGACCCCGGGACAATTTTTGAGCAGTACGTC. The encoded protein is CASSLDPGTIFEQYV.